Listed here are 14 T cell receptor beta chains from one sample, sequenced in a study of tumor and adjacent non-tumor tissue in lung cancer. Three rounds of nested PCR, following a modified ARM-PCR protocol, produced the TCRbeta library. One entry per CDR3 protein, called by TCRdb with MiXCR from the multiplex PCR reads. Among about 120,000 distinct CDR3 sequences, 66% were seen once, and the ten largest hold 10% to 15%. The template was RNA from unsorted bulk tissue. Source material: lung tumor tissue. The source of these receptors is a young man with non-small cell lung cancer.

This clonotype was counted at least ten times. The gene calls are TRBV4-2 and TRBJ2-3; 14 bases are shared with TRBD2. J gave up 4 bases and V 3 bases, and 0 bases lay outside the gene matches. The CDR3 length is 15 residues. Germline values: CDR1 LGHNA, CDR2 YNFKEQ. CDR3 nucleotides: TGTGCCAGCAGCCAGACTAGCGGGGGGGCAGATACGCAGTATTTT. Protein sequence: CASSQTSGGADTQYF.

With respect to this clonotype: One end of the junction is discordant with germline, which a read error may explain. The chain employs TRBV6-2 or TRBV6-3 and TRBJ2-2, with TRBD2 matching 9 bases. This CDR3 has 15 amino acids. The V gene's germline CDR1 is MNHEY and CDR2 SVGEGT. CDR3 coding DNA: TGTGCCAGGAGGAGCGGGGGGCGGAACACCGGGGAGCTATTTTTT. Protein sequence: CARRSGGRNTGELFF.

This clonotype was observed many times. This chain links TRBV20-1 with TRBJ2-3; no reliable D call. CDR1 is DFQATT and CDR2 is SNEGSKA in the germline V gene (reference sequence). Trimming pared 6 bases from V and 1 base from J, leaving 20 bases between. The CDR3 is made up of 16 amino acids. The CDR3 loop is CSAPSTLRTGTDTQYF. CDR3 nucleotides: TGCAGTGCCCCAAGCACCCTACGGACGGGCACAGATACGCAGTATTTT.

This clonotype has only a few counts. V gene TRBV7-9 combines with J gene TRBJ2-1; tentative D call: TRBD2 (6 bases). The CDR3 runs 16 residues. CDR1 and CDR2 (germline): SEHNR, FQNEAQ (reference sequence). V gave up 2 bases and J gave up 1 base, with 12 bases separating them. The DNA for the CDR3 is TGTGCCAGCAGCTTAATTTCCGGGAGATCCTACAATGAGCAGTTCTTC. Translation: CASSLISGRSYNEQFF. The entire variable domain, with the rest obtained from reference TRBV7-9 and TRBJ2-1, is as follows: DTGVSQNPRHKITKRGQNVTFRCDPISEHNRLYWYRQTLGQGPEFLTYFQNEAQLEKSRLLSDRFSAERPKGSFSTLEIQRTEQGDSAMYLCASSLISGRSYNEQFFGPGTRLTVL.

In regard to this clonotype: This clone may be a read error of a much larger clone one base away. The V and J genes are TRBV20-1 and TRBJ2-7; D gene unclear. V was clipped by 5 bases and J by 0 bases, with 11 bases between them. Germline V lookup: CDR1 DFQATT, CDR2 SNEGSKA (reference sequence). The CDR3 has 13 residues. The DNA for the CDR3 is TGCAGTGCTCGCGCTGAGAGCTCCTACGAGCAGTACTTC. Protein: CSARAESSYEQYF.

In the case of this clonotype: The conserved closing phenylalanine or tryptophan is absent in this CDR3, likely reflecting a read error. This chain joins TRBV20-1 and TRBJ1-1; no reliable D call. The CDR3 length is 14 residues. Germline V gives CDR1 DFQATT, CDR2 SNEGSKA (reference sequence). Trimming shortened V by 5 bases and J by 6 bases, and 19 bases separated the two germline ends. This chain's CDR3 is CSARNGPRAAEAFS. CDR3 coding DNA: TGCAGTGCTCGCAACGGGCCACGCGCCGCTGAAGCTTTCTCT.

In regard to this clonotype: A read error is possible here, since a much larger clone lies one base away. V and J are TRBV20-1 and TRBJ1-5; D is unclear. The CDR3 is 15 amino acids. Germline assignment: CDR1 DFQATT and CDR2 SNEGSKA (reference sequence). The germline V and J ends were trimmed by 5 bases and 2 bases, with 16 bases remaining between them. In DNA, the CDR3 is TGCAGTGCTCGGCAGGAGGGCGCGGGCAATCAGCCCCAGCATTTT. Translation gives CSARQEGAGNQPQHF.

To note about this clonotype: Relative to the germline gene, one junction end is altered; a read error may explain this. The rearrangement joins TRBV20-1 to TRBJ2-1; 9 nucleotides match TRBD2. The CDR3 has 14 residues. CDR1 and CDR2 (germline): DFQATT, SNEGSKA (reference sequence). The CDR3 region is CSASPRGGVDEKFF. The CDR3 nucleotides read TGCAGTGCTAGCCCGCGGGGGGGGGTGGATGAGAAGTTCTTC.

On this clonotype itself: At one of its ends the junction is not consistent with the germline gene, which may arise from a read error. V and J are TRBV4-1 and TRBJ2-7; TRBD1 might be the D (6 bases). Germline lookup yields CDR1 MGHRA and CDR2 YSYEKL. The CDR3 sequence is 16 residues long. The CDR3 DNA is TGCGCCAACAACCAAGATGAGATGGGACAAACCTACGAGCAATACTTC. Residues: CANNQDEMGQTYEQYF.

Turning to this clonotype: A much larger clone differs by one base, so this may be a read error. This chain joins TRBV6-1 and TRBJ1-2; D not resolved. With 0 bases removed from V and 0 bases from J, the gap between germline ends came to 14 bases. Germline V CDR1 and CDR2: MNHNS, SASEGT. CDR3 length: 17 amino acids. CDR3 DNA: TGTGCCAGCAGTGAAGCAGCCGTGACACCAGCTAACTATGGCTACACCTTC. Amino acid sequence: CASSEAAVTPANYGYTF.

A remark on this clonotype: A junction end diverges from the germline sequence, so it may reflect a read error. DNA for the CDR3: TGTGTCACCAGCCCCGGGACAGCTTTGGAGACCCAGTACTTC. It codes for CVTSPGTALETQYF. The chain recombines TRBV24-1 with TRBJ2-5; 7 bases line up with TRBD1. Germline V lookup: CDR1 KGHDR, CDR2 SFDVKD. There are 14 residues in the CDR3.

A note on this clonotype: A much more abundant neighbour one base away suggests this may be a read error. The genes are TRBV11-1 and TRBJ2-1; the match to TRBD2 covers 7 bases. CDR1 is SGHAT and CDR2 is FQDESV in the germline V gene (reference sequence). The CDR3 spans 15 residues. Trimming cost V 2 bases and J 3 bases; bases outside gene matches: 4. The CDR3 DNA follows: TGTGCCAGCAGCTTACTAGCGGAAGACTACAATGAGCAGTTCTTC. Translated: CASSLLAEDYNEQFF.

In its sample, this clonotype was seen a few times. The J gene is TRBJ2-2, the V gene TRBV5-6, with D maybe TRBD2 (5 bases). CDR3 length: 15 amino acids. Per the germline V gene, CDR1 is SGHDT and CDR2 is YYEEEE. The V gene lost 1 base and the J gene lost 8 bases, with 15 bases spanning the gap. The CDR3 region is CASSLLTREPGELFF. The CDR3 coding sequence is TGTGCCAGCAGCTTGCTCACACGGGAACCTGGGGAGCTGTTTTTT.

Points on this clonotype: With a much larger clone just one base away, this may be a read error. This chain joins TRBV29-1 and TRBJ2-3; 8 nucleotides line up with TRBD1. Trimming at V came to 5 bases and at J to 6 bases, leaving 10 bases not matched to a gene. CDR3 length: 14 residues. CDR1 SQVTM and CDR2 ANQGSEA come from the germline V gene. The DNA for the CDR3 is TGCAGCGTTACCCCGGACAGGGAACTGGATACGCAGTATTTT. It specifies CSVTPDRELDTQYF.